This T cell receptor (beta chain) originates from a study of preoperative IRX-2 immunotherapy in early breast cancer. TCRdb's table, derived via immunoSEQ multiplex PCR, lists solely in-frame clones and lacks some. This repertoire shows tens of thousands of clones, nearly 80% found once; its top ten account for 2.2%. Treatment described: preoperative locoregional IRX-2 cytokine immunotherapy. Patients received preoperative, locoregional IRX-2 cytokine immunotherapy in a phase Ib study. CDR1 and CDR2 from the germline V gene are LNHDA and SQIVND (reference sequence). CDR3 length: 12 residues. Trimming left V 2 bases short and J 9 bases short, with 11 bases between.

Sequencing used lymph node tissue, obtained before IRX-2 immunotherapy. This sequence originates from a human donor with breast cancer. This chain links TRBV19 with TRBJ2-7; D ambiguous. The CDR3 region is CASSISRLGQYF. In nucleotides, the CDR3 is TGTGCCAGTAGTATATCACGCTTGGGGCAGTACTTC.